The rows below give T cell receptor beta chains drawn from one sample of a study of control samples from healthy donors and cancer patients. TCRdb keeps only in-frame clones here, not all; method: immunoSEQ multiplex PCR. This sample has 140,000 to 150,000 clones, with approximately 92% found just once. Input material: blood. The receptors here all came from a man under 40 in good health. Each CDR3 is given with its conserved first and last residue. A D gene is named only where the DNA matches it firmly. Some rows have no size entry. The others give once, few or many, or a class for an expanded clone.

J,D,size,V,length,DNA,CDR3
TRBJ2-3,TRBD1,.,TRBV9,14,TGTGCCAGCAGCGTATTAGGGGGCTGGGATACGCAGTATTTT,CASSVLGGWDTQYF
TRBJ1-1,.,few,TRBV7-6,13,TGTGCCAGCAGCGGCGGACAGAACACTGAAGCTTTCTTT,CASSGGQNTEAFF
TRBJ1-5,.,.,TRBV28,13,TGTGCCAGCAGTTTATTCGTTCGCAGCGTTTATCATTTT,CASSLFVRSVYHF
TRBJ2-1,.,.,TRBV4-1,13,TGCGCCAGCAGCCAAGGACAGTTCAATGAGCAGTTCTTC,CASSQGQFNEQFF
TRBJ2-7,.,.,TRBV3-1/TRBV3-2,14,TGTGCCAGCAGCGGGGGACGGACCCTATCCCAGCAGTACTTC,CASSGGRTLSQQYF
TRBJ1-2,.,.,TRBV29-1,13,TGCAGCGTCCCCCCTTGGGGGGCGAATGGCTACACCTTC,CSVPPWGANGYTF
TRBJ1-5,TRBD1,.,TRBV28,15,TGTGCCAGCAGTTTACAGGGGGAGGGCAATCAGCCCCAGCATTTT,CASSLQGEGNQPQHF
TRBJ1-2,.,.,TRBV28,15,TGTGCCAGCAGTTTCGGGAAGAGGTTCCAATATGGCTACACCTTC,CASSFGKRFQYGYTF
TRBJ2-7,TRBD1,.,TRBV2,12,TGTGCCAGCAGCTCACAGGGGTACGAGCAGTACTTC,CASSSQGYEQYF
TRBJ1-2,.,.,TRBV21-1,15,TGTGCCAGCAGCAAGGGTGGGGGGCAGGACTATGGCTACACCTTC,CASSKGGGQDYGYTF
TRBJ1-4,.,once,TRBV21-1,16,TGTGCCAGCAGCCCGGGGGGCTGGATGGTATGTGAAAAACTGTTTTTT,CASSPGGWMVCEKLFF
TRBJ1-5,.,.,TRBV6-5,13,TGTGCCAGCAGGTGGGGGGGTTCTCAGCCCCAGCATTTT,CASRWGGSQPQHF
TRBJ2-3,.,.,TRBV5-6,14,TGTGCCAGCAGCGGCCCACAAGTCTTTGATACGCAGTATTTT,CASSGPQVFDTQYF
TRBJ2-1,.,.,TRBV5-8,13,TGTGCCAGCAGCACAGACAGCTACAATGAGCAGTTCTTC,CASSTDSYNEQFF
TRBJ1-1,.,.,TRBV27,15,TGTGCCAGCAGTGATCAACAGGGCCCGAACACTGAAGCTTTCTTT,CASSDQQGPNTEAFF
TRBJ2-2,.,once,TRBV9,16,TGTGCCAGCAGCTCACGTACCAAAATGAACACCGGGGAGCTGTTTTTT,CASSSRTKMNTGELFF
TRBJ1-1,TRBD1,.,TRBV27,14,TGTGCCAGCATCGCAGGGGGCTGGGGGACTGAAGCTTTCTTT,CASIAGGWGTEAFF
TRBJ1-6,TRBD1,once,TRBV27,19,TGTGCCAGCAGTTTACATAGGGGACAGGGGCCCGTCCGGGATTCACCCCTCCACTTT,CASSLHRGQGPVRDSPLHF
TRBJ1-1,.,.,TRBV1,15,TGCACCAGCAGCCAAGATAGGAGCGCGACAGGGAGATATACGTTT,CTSSQDRSATGRYTF
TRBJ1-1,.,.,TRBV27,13,TGTGCCAGCAGTTTAAGGAGGGGAACTGAAGCTTTCTTT,CASSLRRGTEAFF
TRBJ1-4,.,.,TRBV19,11,TGTGCCAGTAGTACCAGTGAAAAACTGTTTTTT,CASSTSEKLFF
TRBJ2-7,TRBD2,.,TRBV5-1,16,TGCGCCAGCAGCCCGGGACTAGCTCTAAATTACTACGAGCAGTACTTC,CASSPGLALNYYEQYF
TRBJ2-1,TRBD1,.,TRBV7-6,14,TGTGCCAGCAGCTTCCAGGGGGCCTACAATGAGCAGTTCTTC,CASSFQGAYNEQFF
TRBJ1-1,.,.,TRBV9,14,TGTGCCAGCAGCGTAGGCGAACCGGACACTGAAGCTTTCTTT,CASSVGEPDTEAFF
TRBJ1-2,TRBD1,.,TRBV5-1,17,TGCGCCAGCAGCCGAATGCCGGGACAGGGCATGGGCTATGGCTACACCTTC,CASSRMPGQGMGYGYTF
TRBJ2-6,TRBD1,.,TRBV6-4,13,TGTGCCAGCAGGGGACAGGGGGCCAACGTCCTGACTTTC,CASRGQGANVLTF
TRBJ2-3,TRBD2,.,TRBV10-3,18,TGTGCCATCAGTGAGGCGGTAGCGGGGGCGACCTCCACAGATACGCAGTATTTT,CAISEAVAGATSTDTQYF
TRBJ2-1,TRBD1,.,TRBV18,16,TGTGCCAGCTCACCATCCGGGACAGGGTCCTACAATGAGCAGTTCTTC,CASSPSGTGSYNEQFF
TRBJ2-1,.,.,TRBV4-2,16,TGTGCCAGCAGCCAAGAGGGAGGGGGGCTGTGGGATGAGCAGTTCTTC,CASSQEGGGLWDEQFF
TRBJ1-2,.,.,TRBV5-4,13,TGTGCCAGCAGCTTGGATGGGGGACCGACGAGCACCTTC,CASSLDGGPTSTF
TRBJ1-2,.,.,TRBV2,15,TGTGCCAGCAGTCGGGAGGGGGGAAAGGCCTATGGCTACACCTTC,CASSREGGKAYGYTF
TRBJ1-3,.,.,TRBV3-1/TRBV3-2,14,TGTGCCAGCAGCTCAGTATATATGGGAAACACCATATATTTT,CASSSVYMGNTIYF
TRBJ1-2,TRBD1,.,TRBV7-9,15,TGTGCCAGCAGCTTAGGCGACAGGGGATCTTGGGGCTACACCTTC,CASSLGDRGSWGYTF
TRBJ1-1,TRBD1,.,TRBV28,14,TGTGCCAGCAGTTCGGACAGGGGGTCAACTGAAGCTTTCTTT,CASSSDRGSTEAFF
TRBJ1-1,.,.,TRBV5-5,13,TGTGCCAGCAGCTTTGGTGCGGACACTGAAGCTTTCTTT,CASSFGADTEAFF
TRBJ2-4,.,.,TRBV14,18,TGTGCCAGCAGCCCCCGTCAAATAGGGAGAAAAGCCAAAAACATTCAGTACTTC,CASSPRQIGRKAKNIQYF
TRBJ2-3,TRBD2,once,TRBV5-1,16,TGCGCCAGCAGCTTGGTTGGACTAGCGAGCACAGATACGCAGTATTTT,CASSLVGLASTDTQYF
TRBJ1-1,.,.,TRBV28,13,TGTGCCAGCAGAATTACCGGGAGGACTGAAGCTTTCTTT,CASRITGRTEAFF
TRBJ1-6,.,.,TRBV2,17,TGTGCCAGCAGTGAAGTTGTTGTGAGCTCCTATAATTCACCCCTCCACTTT,CASSEVVVSSYNSPLHF
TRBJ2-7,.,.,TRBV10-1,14,TGCGCCAGCAGTCGGGACCTGGGCTCCTACGAGCAGTACTTC,CASSRDLGSYEQYF
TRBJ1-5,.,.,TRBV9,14,TGTGCCAGCAGCCCGTCGTCAGGGAATCAGCCCCAGCATTTT,CASSPSSGNQPQHF
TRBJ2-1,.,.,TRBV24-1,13,TGTGCCACCGGAGGGGATAATTACAATGAGCAGTTCTTC,CATGGDNYNEQFF
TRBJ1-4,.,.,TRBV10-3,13,TGTGCCATCAGTTCAGCAACTAATGAAAAACTGTTTTTT,CAISSATNEKLFF
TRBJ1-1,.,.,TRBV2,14,TGTGCCAGCAGTATCACGTGGTTGGACAGTGAAGCTTTCTTT,CASSITWLDSEAFF
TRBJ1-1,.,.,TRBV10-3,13,TGTGCCATCAGTGTTGGAGATAACACTGAAGCTTTCTTT,CAISVGDNTEAFF
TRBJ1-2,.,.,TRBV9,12,TGTGCCAGCAGCGCGACACAAGTAGGCTACACCTTC,CASSATQVGYTF
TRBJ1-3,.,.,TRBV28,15,TGTGCCAGCAGCAAAGGGTTAAGTATGGGAAACACCATATATTTT,CASSKGLSMGNTIYF
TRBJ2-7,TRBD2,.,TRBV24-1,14,TGTGCCACCAGTGACCTAGCGGGGGGGGACGAGCAGTACTTC,CATSDLAGGDEQYF
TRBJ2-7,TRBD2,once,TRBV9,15,TGTGCCAGCAGCGTAGACGGCGGGGGGGCCTACGAGCAGTACTTC,CASSVDGGGAYEQYF
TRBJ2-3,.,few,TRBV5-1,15,TGCGCCAGCAGCCTGGATACTACTAGGTCAGATACGCAGTATTTT,CASSLDTTRSDTQYF
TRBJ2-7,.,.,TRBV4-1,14,TGCGCCAGCAGGGAGGGGGAGGGCTCCTACGAGCAGTACTTC,CASREGEGSYEQYF
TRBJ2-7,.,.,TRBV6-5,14,TGTGCCAGCAGTACGGGGGATCGAGGCTACGAGCAGTACTTC,CASSTGDRGYEQYF
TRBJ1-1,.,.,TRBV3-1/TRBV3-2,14,TGTGCCAGCAGCCCCTCCGCAGGGGCCACTGAAGCTTTCTTT,CASSPSAGATEAFF
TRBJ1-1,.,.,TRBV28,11,TGTGCCAGCAGCGGGGGTGGTGAAGCTTTCTTT,CASSGGGEAFF
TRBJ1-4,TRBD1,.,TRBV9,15,TGTGCCAGCAGCGTGGGACAGGGGACTAATGAAAAACTGTTTTTT,CASSVGQGTNEKLFF
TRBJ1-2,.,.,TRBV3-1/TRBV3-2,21,TGTGCCAGCAGCCAAGGGCCCACCGCGCGACAGGCGGACCTTACAAATGGGGGCTACACCTTC,CASSQGPTARQADLTNGGYTF
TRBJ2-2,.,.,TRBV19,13,TGTGCCAGTAGTCCCAGCATCACCGGGGAGCTGTTTTTT,CASSPSITGELFF
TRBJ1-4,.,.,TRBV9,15,TGTGCCAGCAGCGTAAGCGGGCAGACTAATGAAAAACTGTTTTTT,CASSVSGQTNEKLFF
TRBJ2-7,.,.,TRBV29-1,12,TGCAGCGTTGCCCAGGGTCGGGGCGAGCAGTACTTC,CSVAQGRGEQYF
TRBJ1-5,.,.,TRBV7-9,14,TGTGCCAGCAGCCCAGGGTTTGGCAATCAGCCCCAGCATTTT,CASSPGFGNQPQHF